This T cell receptor (beta chain) was sequenced in a study of shared clonotypes between healthy human individuals. Findings and limits, study-wide: The sharing of about 5.3% of naive CD4 clonotypes was seen across several donors. A small donor pool kept down the genetic and exposure-history diversity that was represented.

Details on this clone: What it binds is unknown. The same CDR3 can be traced to other DNA sequences in this sample.

The CDR3 has 12 amino acids. The ends were cut back, 4 bases at V and 1 base at J, with 4 bases in the middle. Germline assignment: CDR1 MNHNS and CDR2 SASEGT. Replicate PCRs from sorted subsets contained about 200 ng DNA, which is some 30,000 T cell genomes. Sequencing was performed with immunoSEQ multiplex PCR; in TCRdb, only in-frame clones are kept and a portion is missing. The sample shows fewer than 1.6 million clones, approximately 98.5% of them seen only once. The chain links TRBV6-1 to TRBJ2-5; D uncertain. This TCR came from a young man in good health. The sample was naive CD4+ T cells sorted from blood. The subset here: CD45RA+ positively selected. The CDR3 coding sequence is TGTGCCAGCAGTGGGAGCCAAGAGACCCAGTACTTC. As protein: CASSGSQETQYF.